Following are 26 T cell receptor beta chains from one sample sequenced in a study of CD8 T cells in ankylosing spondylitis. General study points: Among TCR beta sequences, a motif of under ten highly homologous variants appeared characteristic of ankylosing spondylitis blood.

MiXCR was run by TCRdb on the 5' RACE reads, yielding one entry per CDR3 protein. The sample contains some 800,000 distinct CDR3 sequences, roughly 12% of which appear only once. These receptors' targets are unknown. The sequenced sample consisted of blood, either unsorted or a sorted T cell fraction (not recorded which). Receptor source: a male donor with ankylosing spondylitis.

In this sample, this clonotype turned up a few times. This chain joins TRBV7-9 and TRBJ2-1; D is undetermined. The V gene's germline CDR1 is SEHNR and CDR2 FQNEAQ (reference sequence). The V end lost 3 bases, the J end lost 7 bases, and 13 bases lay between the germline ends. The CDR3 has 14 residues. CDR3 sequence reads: CASSFLDQLNEQFF. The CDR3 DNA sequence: TGTGCCAGCAGCTTTTTGGACCAGCTGAATGAGCAGTTCTTC.

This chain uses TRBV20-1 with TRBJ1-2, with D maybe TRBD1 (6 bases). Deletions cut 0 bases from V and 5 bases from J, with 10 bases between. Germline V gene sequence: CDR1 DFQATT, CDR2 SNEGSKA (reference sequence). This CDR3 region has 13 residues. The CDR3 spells CSARDSTGYGYTF. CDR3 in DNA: TGCAGTGCTAGAGACTCTACAGGGTATGGCTACACCTTC.

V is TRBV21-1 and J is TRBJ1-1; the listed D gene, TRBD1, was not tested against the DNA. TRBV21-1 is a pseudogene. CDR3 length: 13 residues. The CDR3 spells CASGDRSNTEAFF. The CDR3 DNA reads TGTGCCAGCGGGGACAGGTCGAACACTGAAGCTTTCTTT.

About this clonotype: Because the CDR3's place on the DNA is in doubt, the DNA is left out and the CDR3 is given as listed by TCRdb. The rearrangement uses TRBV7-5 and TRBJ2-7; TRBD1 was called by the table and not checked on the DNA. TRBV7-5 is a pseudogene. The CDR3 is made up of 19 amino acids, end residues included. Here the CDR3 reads CISVPEALRQGEKRCEQYF.

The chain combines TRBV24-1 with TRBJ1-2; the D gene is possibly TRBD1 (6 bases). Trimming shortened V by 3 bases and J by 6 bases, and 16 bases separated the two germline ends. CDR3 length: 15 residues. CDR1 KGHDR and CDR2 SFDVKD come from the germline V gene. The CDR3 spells CATSDPGGQTDGYTF. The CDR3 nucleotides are TGTGCCACCAGTGATCCGGGCGGACAGACGGATGGCTACACCTTC.

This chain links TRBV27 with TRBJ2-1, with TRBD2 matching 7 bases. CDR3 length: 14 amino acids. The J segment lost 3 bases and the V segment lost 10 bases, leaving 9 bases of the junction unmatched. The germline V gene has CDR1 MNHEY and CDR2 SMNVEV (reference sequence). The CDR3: CAIARGNRYNEQFF. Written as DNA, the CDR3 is TGTGCCATCGCGCGGGGGAACCGCTACAATGAGCAGTTCTTC.

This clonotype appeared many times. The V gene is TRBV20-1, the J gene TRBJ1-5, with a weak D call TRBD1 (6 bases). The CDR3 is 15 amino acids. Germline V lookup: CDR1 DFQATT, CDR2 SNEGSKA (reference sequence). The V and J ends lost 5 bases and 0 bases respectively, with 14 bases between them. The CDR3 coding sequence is TGCAGTGCTGCACAGGGATGGTATAGCAATCAGCCCCAGCATTTT. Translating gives CSAAQGWYSNQPQHF.

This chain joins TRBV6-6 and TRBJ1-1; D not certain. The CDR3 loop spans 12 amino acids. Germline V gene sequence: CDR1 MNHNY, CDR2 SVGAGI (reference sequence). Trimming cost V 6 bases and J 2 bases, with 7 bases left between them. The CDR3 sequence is CASRVANTEAFF. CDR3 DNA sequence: TGTGCCAGCAGGGTAGCAAACACTGAAGCTTTCTTT.

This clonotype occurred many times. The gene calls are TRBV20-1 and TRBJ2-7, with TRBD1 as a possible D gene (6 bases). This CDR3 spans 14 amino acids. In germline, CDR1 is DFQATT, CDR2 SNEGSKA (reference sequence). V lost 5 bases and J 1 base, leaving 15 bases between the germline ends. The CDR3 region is CSAARTVDSYEQYF. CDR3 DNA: TGCAGTGCTGCCAGGACAGTGGATTCCTACGAGCAGTACTTC.

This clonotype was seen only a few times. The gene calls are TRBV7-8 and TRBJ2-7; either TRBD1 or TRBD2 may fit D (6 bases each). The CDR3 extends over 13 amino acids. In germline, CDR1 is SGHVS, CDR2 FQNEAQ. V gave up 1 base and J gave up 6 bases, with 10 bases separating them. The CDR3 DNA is TGTGCCAGCAGCTTAGTGGGGGGCAGCGAGCAGTACTTC. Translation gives CASSLVGGSEQYF. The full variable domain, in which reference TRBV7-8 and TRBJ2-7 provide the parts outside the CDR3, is GAGVSQSPRYKVAKRGQDVALRCDPISGHVSLFWYQQALGQGPEFLTYFQNEAQLDKSGLPSDRFFAERPEGSVSTLKIQRTQQEDSAVYLCASSLVGGSEQYFGPGTRLTVT.

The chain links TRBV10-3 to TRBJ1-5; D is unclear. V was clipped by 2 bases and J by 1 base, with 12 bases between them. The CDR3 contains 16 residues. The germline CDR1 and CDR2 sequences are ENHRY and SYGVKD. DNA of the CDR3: TGTGCCATCAGTGAGAGCAGCGGCGGGAGCAATCAGCCCCAGCATTTT. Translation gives CAISESSGGSNQPQHF.

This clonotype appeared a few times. The CDR3 spells CATSEPTGKMDGYTF. DNA for the CDR3: TGTGCCACCAGTGAACCAACAGGGAAAATGGACGGCTACACCTTC. The rearrangement joins TRBV24-1 to TRBJ1-2; a weak D match, TRBD1 (6 bases). From germline, CDR1 is KGHDR and CDR2 SFDVKD. This CDR3 spans 15 amino acids. Trimming removed 4 bases from V and 8 bases from J, with 19 bases in between.

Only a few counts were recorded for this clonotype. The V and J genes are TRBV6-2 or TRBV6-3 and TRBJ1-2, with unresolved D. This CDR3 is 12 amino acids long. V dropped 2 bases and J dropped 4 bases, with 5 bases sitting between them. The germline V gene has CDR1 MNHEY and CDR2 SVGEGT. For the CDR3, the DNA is TGTGCCAGCAGTTACCGGACCTATGGCTACACCTTC. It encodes CASSYRTYGYTF.

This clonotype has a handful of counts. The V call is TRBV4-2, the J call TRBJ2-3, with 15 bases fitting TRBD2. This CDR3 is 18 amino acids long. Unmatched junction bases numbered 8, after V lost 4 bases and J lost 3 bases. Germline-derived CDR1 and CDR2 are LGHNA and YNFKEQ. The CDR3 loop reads CASSRQSGTSGRTDTQYF. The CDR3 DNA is TGTGCCAGCAGCCGTCAATCCGGGACTAGCGGGAGGACAGATACGCAGTATTTT.

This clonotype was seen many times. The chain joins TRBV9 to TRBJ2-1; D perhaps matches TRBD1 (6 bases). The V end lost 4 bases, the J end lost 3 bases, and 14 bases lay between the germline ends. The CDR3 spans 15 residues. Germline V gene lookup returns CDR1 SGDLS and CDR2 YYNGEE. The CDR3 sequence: CASSPNRVLYNEQFF. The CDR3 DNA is TGTGCCAGCAGCCCCAACAGGGTTCTCTACAATGAGCAGTTCTTC.

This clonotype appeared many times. Here the CDR3 reads CASKVAAYNEQFF. The DNA of the CDR3 is TGTGCCAGCAAGGTAGCGGCGTACAATGAGCAGTTCTTC. The chain uses TRBV7-9 and TRBJ2-1; D perhaps matches TRBD2 (6 bases). CDR3 length: 13 residues. V gave up 7 bases and J gave up 4 bases, with 11 bases separating them. Germline V lookup: CDR1 SEHNR, CDR2 FQNEAQ (reference sequence).

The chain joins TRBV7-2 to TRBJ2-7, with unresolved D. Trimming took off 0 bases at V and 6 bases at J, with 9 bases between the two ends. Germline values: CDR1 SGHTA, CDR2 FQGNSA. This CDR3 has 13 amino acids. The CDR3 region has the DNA TGTGCCAGCAGCTTAGCGCCAGTCCCCGAGCAGTACTTC. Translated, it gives CASSLAPVPEQYF.

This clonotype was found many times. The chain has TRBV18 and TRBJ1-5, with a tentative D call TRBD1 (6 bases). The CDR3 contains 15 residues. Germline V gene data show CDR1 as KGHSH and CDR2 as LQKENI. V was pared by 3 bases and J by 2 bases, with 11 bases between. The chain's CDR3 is CASSPDRLGNQPQHF. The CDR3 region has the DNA TGTGCCAGCTCACCTGACAGGTTGGGCAATCAGCCCCAGCATTTT.

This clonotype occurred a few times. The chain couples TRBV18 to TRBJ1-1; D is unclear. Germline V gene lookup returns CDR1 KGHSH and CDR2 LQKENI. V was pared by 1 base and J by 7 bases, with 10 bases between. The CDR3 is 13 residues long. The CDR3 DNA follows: TGTGCCAGCTCACCACGGGGAGGGAATGAAGCTTTCTTT. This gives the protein CASSPRGGNEAFF.

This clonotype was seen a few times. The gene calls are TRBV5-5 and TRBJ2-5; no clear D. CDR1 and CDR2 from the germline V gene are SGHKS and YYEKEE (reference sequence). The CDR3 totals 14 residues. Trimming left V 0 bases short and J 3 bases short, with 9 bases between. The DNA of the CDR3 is TGTGCCAGCAGCTTGGTGGTTTCTAAAGAGACCCAGTACTTC. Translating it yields CASSLVVSKETQYF. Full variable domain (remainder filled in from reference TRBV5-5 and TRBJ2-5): DAGVTQSPTHLIKTRGQQVTLRCSPISGHKSVSWYQQVLGQGPQFIFQYYEKEERGRGNFPDRFSARQFPNYSSELNVNALLLGDSALYLCASSLVVSKETQYFGPGTRLLVL.

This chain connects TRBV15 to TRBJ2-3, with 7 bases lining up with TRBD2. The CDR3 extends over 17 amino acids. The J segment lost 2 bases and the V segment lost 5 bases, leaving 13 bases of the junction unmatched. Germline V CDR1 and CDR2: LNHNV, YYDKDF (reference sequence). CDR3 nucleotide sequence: TGTGCCACCAGCCCAGCCCCCACTAGCGAGGCCACAGATACGCAGTATTTT. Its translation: CATSPAPTSEATDTQYF.

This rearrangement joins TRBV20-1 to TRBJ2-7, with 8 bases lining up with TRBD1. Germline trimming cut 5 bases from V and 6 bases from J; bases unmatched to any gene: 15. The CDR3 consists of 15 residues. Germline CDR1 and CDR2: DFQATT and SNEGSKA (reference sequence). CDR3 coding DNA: TGCAGTGCTCTAATGCCCGGACAGGGATTGGGCGAGCAGTACTTC. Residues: CSALMPGQGLGEQYF.

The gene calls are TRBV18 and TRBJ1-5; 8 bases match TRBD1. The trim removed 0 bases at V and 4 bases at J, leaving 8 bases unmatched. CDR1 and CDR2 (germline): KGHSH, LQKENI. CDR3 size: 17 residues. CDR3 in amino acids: CASSPPGQGARNQPQHF. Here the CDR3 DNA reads TGTGCCAGCTCACCACCGGGGCAGGGGGCTCGAAATCAGCCCCAGCATTTT.

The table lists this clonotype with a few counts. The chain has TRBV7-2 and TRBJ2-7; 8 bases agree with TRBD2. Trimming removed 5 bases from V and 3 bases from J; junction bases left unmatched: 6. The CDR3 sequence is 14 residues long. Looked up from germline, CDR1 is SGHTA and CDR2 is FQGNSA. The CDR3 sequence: CASSPGTRYYEQYF. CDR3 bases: TGTGCCAGCAGCCCCGGGACTAGATACTACGAGCAGTACTTC.

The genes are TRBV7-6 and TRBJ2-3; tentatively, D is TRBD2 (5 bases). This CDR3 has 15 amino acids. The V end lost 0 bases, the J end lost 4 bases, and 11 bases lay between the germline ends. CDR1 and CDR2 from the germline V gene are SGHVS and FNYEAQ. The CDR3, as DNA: TGTGCCAGCAGCTTAGCTTCGTCTAGCCCAGATACGCAGTATTTT. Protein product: CASSLASSSPDTQYF.

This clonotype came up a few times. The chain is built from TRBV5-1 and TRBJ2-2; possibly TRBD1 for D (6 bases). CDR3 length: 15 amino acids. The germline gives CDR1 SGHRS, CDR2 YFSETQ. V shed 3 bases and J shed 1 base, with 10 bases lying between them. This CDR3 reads CASSSLTGNTGELFF. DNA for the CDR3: TGCGCCAGCAGCTCACTGACAGGGAACACCGGGGAGCTGTTTTTT.